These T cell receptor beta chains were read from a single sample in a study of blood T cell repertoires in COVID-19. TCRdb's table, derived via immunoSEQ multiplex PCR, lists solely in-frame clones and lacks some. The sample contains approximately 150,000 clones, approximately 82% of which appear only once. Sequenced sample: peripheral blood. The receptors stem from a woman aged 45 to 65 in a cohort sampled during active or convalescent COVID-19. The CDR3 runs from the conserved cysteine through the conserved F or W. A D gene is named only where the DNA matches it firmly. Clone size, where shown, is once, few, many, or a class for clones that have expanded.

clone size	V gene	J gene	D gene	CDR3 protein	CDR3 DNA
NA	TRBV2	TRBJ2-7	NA	CASSEGGTHKYF	TGTGCCAGCAGTGAAGGAGGGACACATAAGTACTTC
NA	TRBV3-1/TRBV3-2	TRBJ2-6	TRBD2	CASSQGGTVGANVLTF	TGTGCCAGCAGCCAGGGGGGGACGGTTGGGGCCAACGTCCTGACTTTC
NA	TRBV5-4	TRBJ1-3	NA	CASSRDGTHSGNTIYF	TGTGCCAGCAGCAGGGACGGGACACACTCTGGAAACACCATATATTTT
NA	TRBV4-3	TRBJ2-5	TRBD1	CASSQGDRGGGETQYF	TGCGCCAGCAGCCAAGGGGACAGGGGTGGGGGAGAGACCCAGTACTTC
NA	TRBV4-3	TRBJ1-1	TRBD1	CASSHGTGLTEAFF	TGCGCCAGCAGTCACGGGACAGGGCTAACTGAAGCTTTCTTT
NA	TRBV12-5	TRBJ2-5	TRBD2	CASGPGLAGGWETQYF	TGTGCTAGTGGCCCGGGACTAGCGGGGGGCTGGGAGACCCAGTACTTC
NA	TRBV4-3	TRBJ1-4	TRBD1	CASSQAGTGGAGEKLFF	TGCGCCAGCAGCCAAGCCGGGACAGGGGGCGCGGGAGAAAAACTGTTTTTT
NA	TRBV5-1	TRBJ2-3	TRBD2	CASSLAWTSGGSTDTQYF	TGCGCCAGCAGCTTGGCCTGGACTAGCGGGGGGAGCACAGATACGCAGTATTTT
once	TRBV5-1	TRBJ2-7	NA	CASSELQGLNEQYF	TGCGCCAGCAGTGAGCTACAGGGTTTAAACGAGCAGTACTTC
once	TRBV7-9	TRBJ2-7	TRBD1	CASSSGTGPSYEQYF	TGTGCCAGCAGCTCCGGGACAGGGCCGTCCTACGAGCAGTACTTC
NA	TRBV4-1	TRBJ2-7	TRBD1	CASSQVGQYEQYF	TGCGCCAGCAGCCAAGTGGGACAGTACGAGCAGTACTTC
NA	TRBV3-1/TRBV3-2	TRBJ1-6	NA	CASSQDHVSDSPLHF	TGTGCCAGCAGCCAAGACCATGTGAGCGATTCACCCCTCCACTTT
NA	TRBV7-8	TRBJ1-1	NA	CASRYLRWGGLNTEAFF	TGTGCCAGCAGATACCTTCGTTGGGGGGGACTGAACACTGAAGCTTTCTTT
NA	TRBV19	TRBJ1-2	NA	CASSISARDYGYTF	TGTGCCAGTAGTATATCTGCACGGGACTATGGCTACACCTTC
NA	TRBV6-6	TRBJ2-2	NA	CASSWGDTGELFF	TGTGCCAGCAGTTGGGGGGACACCGGGGAGCTGTTTTTT
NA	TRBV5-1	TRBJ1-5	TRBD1	CASSLTGGARQPQHF	TGCGCCAGCAGCTTGACAGGGGGCGCCCGGCAGCCCCAGCATTTT
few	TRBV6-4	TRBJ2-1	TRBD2	CASSETSGTGRDEQFF	TGTGCCAGCAGCGAGACTAGCGGAACTGGGAGGGATGAGCAGTTCTTC
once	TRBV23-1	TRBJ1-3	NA	CASRPIFRGPSSGNTIYF	TGCGCCAGCAGACCTATTTTTCGCGGTCCATCCTCTGGAAACACCATATATTTT
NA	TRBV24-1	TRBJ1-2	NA	CATRDTNLGDGYTF	TGTGCCACCAGGGACACAAACCTAGGAGATGGCTACACCTTC
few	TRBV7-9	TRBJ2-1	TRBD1	CASSDTGGTGGGEQFF	TGTGCCAGCAGCGACACGGGAGGGACAGGGGGTGGTGAGCAGTTCTTC
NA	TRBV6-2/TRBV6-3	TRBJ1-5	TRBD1	CASSYIGTGNQPQHF	TGTGCCAGCAGTTACATCGGGACAGGCAATCAGCCCCAGCATTTT
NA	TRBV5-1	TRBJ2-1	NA	CASSRDSLRSSYNEQFF	TGCGCCAGCAGCCGTGACAGCCTCAGGAGCTCCTACAATGAGCAGTTCTTC
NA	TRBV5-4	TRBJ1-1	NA	CASSLTVSNTEAFF	TGTGCCAGCAGCTTGACGGTATCGAACACTGAAGCTTTCTTT
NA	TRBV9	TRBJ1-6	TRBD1	CASSPKLTGNNSPLHF	TGTGCCAGCAGCCCAAAACTGACAGGGAATAATTCACCCCTCCACTTT
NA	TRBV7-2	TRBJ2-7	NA	CASSLMTAPYEQYF	TGTGCCAGCAGCTTAATGACAGCCCCCTACGAGCAGTACTTC
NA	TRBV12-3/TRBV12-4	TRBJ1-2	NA	CASSPGGLGYTF	TGTGCCAGCAGTCCGGGGGGACTGGGCTACACCTTC
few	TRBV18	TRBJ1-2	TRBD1	CASSPLEGGVDYGYTF	TGTGCCAGCTCACCGCTCGAAGGGGGCGTTGACTATGGCTACACCTTC
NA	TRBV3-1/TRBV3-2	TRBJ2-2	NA	CASSQGGRELFF	TGTGCCAGCAGCCAGGGGGGAAGGGAGCTGTTTTTT
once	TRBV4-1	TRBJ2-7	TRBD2	CASSQDRRASGPSSYEQYF	TGCGCCAGCAGCCAAGATCGGCGGGCTAGCGGCCCCTCCTCCTACGAGCAGTACTTC
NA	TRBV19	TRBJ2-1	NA	CASSPRTGGGDEQFF	TGTGCCAGTAGTCCTCGGACAGGAGGCGGGGATGAGCAGTTCTTC
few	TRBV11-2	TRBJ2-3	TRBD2	CASSFGSGATGTQYF	TGTGCCAGCAGCTTCGGTAGCGGGGCGACTGGTACGCAGTATTTT
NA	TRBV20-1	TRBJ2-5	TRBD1	CSASPGGRETQYF	TGCAGTGCTAGTCCAGGGGGCAGGGAGACCCAGTACTTC
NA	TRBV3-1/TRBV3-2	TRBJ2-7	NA	CASSPLELGEQYF	TGTGCCAGCAGTCCATTAGAGCTCGGGGAGCAGTACTTC
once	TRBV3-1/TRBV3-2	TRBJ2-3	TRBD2	CASSSGGPLSTDTQYF	TGTGCCAGCAGTAGCGGGGGGCCCTTATCCACAGATACGCAGTATTTT
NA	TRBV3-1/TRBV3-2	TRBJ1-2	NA	CASSSIYGYTF	TGTGCCAGCAGCTCCATCTATGGCTACACCTTC
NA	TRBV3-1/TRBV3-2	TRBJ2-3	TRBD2	CASSHLAGGTDTQYF	TGTGCCAGCAGCCACCTAGCGGGGGGCACAGATACGCAGTATTTT
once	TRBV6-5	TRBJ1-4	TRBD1	CASRVTGGGEKLFF	TGTGCCAGCAGGGTGACAGGGGGAGGTGAAAAACTGTTTTTT
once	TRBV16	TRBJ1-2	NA	CASSQSTVSGYGYTF	TGTGCCAGCAGCCAATCCACAGTGAGTGGCTATGGCTACACCTTC
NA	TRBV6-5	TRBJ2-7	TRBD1	CASRNPGQGSHEQYF	TGTGCCAGCAGAAACCCGGGACAGGGGTCCCACGAGCAGTACTTC
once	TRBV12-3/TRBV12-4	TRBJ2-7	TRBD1	CASSLRGYYEQYF	TGTGCCAGCAGTCTCAGGGGGTACTACGAGCAGTACTTC
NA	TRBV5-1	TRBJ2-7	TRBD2	CASSFQTGTSGKIKHF	TGCGCCAGCAGCTTTCAAACCGGGACTAGCGGGAAAATCAAGCACTTC
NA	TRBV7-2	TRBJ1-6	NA	CASSLFRGNSPLHF	TGTGCCAGCAGCTTGTTCAGGGGCAATTCACCCCTCCACTTT
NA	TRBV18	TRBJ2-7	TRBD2	CASSLSGGFSYEQYF	TGTGCCAGCTCATTGAGCGGGGGGTTTTCCTACGAGCAGTACTTC
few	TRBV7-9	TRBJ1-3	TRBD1	CASSSGQGAFGNTIYF	TGTGCCAGCAGCTCAGGCCAGGGGGCATTTGGAAACACCATATATTTT
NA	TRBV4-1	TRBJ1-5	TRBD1	CASSKDRGPYSNQPQHF	TGCGCCAGCAGCAAAGACAGGGGGCCGTATAGCAATCAGCCCCAGCATTTT